This TCR beta chain was sequenced for a study of brain T cells in children with intractable seizures. Study-level findings and limits: Absence of clones before surgery may stem from lower sequencing depth.

With respect to this clone: The antigen is not known.

The ends were cut back, 4 bases at V and 10 bases at J, with 32 bases in the middle. This CDR3 comprises 19 residues. Germline V gene data show CDR1 as SQVTM and CDR2 as ANQGSEA. Clones were sequenced by immunoSEQ multiplex PCR, and TCRdb holds only the in-frame ones, with some missing. Of about 320,000 clones listed, roughly 92% are singletons. The sample's time point: blood from clinic visit 5 months post-surgery; TSC patient then seizure free. Sequencing was limited to surgery cases with top T cell transcript signatures in brain tissue. Pre-surgery treatment included at least one anti-epileptic drug.

Source: peripheral blood, taken 4 to 5 months after surgery. V and J are TRBV29-1 and TRBJ1-6; perhaps TRBD1 as D (5 bases). The receptor's source is a boy under three years old with tuberous sclerosis and intractable seizures. CDR3: CSVALTVVQGRTFGSPLHF. CDR3 in DNA: TGCAGCGTTGCCCTCACTGTGGTCCAGGGAAGGACCTTCGGGTCACCCCTCCACTTT.